The clone carrying this T cell receptor (beta chain) occurred a few times. The sample belongs to a study of identical twins. Each CDR3 protein is one row after TCRdb ran MiXCR on the 5' RACE reads. The sample lists 600,000 to 700,000 distinct CDR3 sequences, approximately 21% occurring once. This sample was also put to use in a study of T cells expressing NK-cell markers.

The receptor's source is a woman between 18 and 29 years old in good health. The specimen sequenced was PBMCs.

The CDR3: CSARRQLAWETQYF. In nucleotides, the CDR3 is TGCAGTGCTAGGAGACAACTAGCGTGGGAGACCCAGTACTTC. This sequence joins TRBV20-1 and TRBJ2-5; 7 positions agree with TRBD2. Trimming cost V 3 bases and J 5 bases; bases outside gene matches: 9. Germline V gives CDR1 DFQATT, CDR2 SNEGSKA (reference sequence). CDR3 length equals 14 residues.